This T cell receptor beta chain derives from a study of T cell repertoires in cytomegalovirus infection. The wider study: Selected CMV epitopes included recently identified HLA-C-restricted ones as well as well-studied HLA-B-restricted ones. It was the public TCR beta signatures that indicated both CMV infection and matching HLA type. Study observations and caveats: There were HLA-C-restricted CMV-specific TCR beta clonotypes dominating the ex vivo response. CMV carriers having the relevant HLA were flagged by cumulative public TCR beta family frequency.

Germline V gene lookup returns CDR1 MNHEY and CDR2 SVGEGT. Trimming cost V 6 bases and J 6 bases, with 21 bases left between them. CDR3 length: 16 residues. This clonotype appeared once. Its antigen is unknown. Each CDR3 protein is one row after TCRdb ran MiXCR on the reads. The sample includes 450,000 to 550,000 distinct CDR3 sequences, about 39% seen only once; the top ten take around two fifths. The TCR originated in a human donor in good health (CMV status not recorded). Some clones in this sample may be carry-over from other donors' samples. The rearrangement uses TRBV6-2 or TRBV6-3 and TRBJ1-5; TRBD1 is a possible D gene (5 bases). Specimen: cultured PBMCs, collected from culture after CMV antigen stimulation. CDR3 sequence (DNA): TGTGCCAGCAGGGGGGAGAGGGGAGTTGTCATTCAGCCCCAGCATTTT. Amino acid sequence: CASRGERGVVIQPQHF.